The next 3 T cell receptor beta chains were all read from a single sample in a study of T cell responses to AZD1222 COVID-19 vaccine. Profiled with immunoSEQ multiplex PCR; TCRdb holds only in-frame clones, not every one. This sample carries around 120,000 clones, around 92% of them seen once, and the ten largest clones take 11% to 15%. This material consisted of peripheral blood, taken on day 0 of AZD1222 vaccination. The receptors were sampled from an adult in good health.

The chain employs TRBV7-2 and TRBJ1-5; tentative D call: TRBD1 (5 bases). V lost 1 base, J lost 1 base, and 8 bases lay in between. The CDR3 contains 15 residues. CDR1 is SGHTA and CDR2 is FQGNSA in the germline V gene. In DNA form, the CDR3 reads TGTGCCAGCAGCTTAGGTGGGGCGAGCAATCAGCCCCAGCATTTT. Translating gives CASSLGGASNQPQHF.

This chain uses TRBV5-6 with TRBJ2-7; 7 nucleotides align to TRBD1. After removal of 1 base from V and 4 bases from J, the junction contained 5 bases not matched to a gene. Germline lookup yields CDR1 SGHDT and CDR2 YYEEEE. The CDR3 totals 14 residues. This CDR3 reads CASSLSRGSYEQYF. In nucleotides, the CDR3 is TGTGCCAGCAGCTTGTCCAGGGGGTCTTACGAGCAGTACTTC.

This clone is a singleton in its sample. V usage is TRBV28 and J usage is TRBJ2-2; 8 bases align to TRBD1. The germline V gene encodes CDR1 MDHEN and CDR2 SYDVKM. Trimming removed 3 bases from V and 7 bases from J; junction bases left unmatched: 10. The CDR3 extends over 16 amino acids. The CDR3 coding sequence is TGTGCCAGCAGTTTGGAGGACAGGGATTTTAGCGGGGAGCTGTTTTTT. This sequence encodes CASSLEDRDFSGELFF.